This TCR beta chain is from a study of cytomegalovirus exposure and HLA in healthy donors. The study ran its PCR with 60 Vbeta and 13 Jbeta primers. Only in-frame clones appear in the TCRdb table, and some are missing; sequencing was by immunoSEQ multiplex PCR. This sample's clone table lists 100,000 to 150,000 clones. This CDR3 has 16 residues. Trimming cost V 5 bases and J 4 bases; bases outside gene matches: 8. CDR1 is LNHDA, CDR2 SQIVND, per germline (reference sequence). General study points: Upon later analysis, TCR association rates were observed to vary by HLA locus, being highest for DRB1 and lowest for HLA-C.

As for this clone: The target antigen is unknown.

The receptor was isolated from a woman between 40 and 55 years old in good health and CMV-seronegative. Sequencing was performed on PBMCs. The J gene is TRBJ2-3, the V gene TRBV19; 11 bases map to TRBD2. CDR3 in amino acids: CASSVRLAGKADTQYF. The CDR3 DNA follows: TGTGCCAGTAGTGTCAGACTAGCGGGGAAGGCAGATACGCAGTATTTT.